The rows below give T cell receptor beta chains drawn from one sample of a study of blood T cell repertoires in COVID-19. Clones were read by immunoSEQ multiplex PCR, and TCRdb kept only the in-frame ones, dropping some. Of approximately 350,000 clones listed, 88% were seen once; the top ten hold around 6.6%. The sequenced material came from peripheral blood. Receptors were obtained from a woman in her sixties or seventies with COVID-19, enrolled during active disease. Both conserved end residues are part of each CDR3.

V gene	J gene	CDR3 protein
TRBV4-2	TRBJ2-1	CASSQGGGDYNEQFF
TRBV24-1	TRBJ2-1	CATSEGAFTAHNEQFF
TRBV29-1	TRBJ1-2	CSVEAGVVGYTF
TRBV18	TRBJ1-5	CASSPMRSGGDQPQHF
TRBV28	TRBJ1-3	CASSLGGNTIYF
TRBV2	TRBJ1-2	CASSESQGARSGYTF
TRBV6-5	TRBJ1-1	CASRYDRNTEAFF
TRBV24-1	TRBJ2-2	CAIGQGDTGELFF
TRBV12-3/TRBV12-4	TRBJ1-1	CASSIRGDTEAFF
TRBV18	TRBJ2-7	CASSPGQGVYEQYF
TRBV29-1	TRBJ1-1	CSVILNTEAFF
TRBV20-1	TRBJ1-2	CSASRGVGYTF
TRBV4-2	TRBJ2-2	CASSQAGGSNTGELFF
TRBV5-1	TRBJ1-2	CASSLAGGIGGYTF
TRBV7-9	TRBJ2-5	CASSFTRGQGEETQYF
TRBV5-1	TRBJ2-7	CASSLRGTGTYEQYF
TRBV27	TRBJ1-2	CASSSSGISGYTF
TRBV5-1	TRBJ1-1	CASSLEGAANTEAFF
TRBV5-1	TRBJ2-7	CASRKGVDEQYF
TRBV30	TRBJ1-4	CAWSVPDREGEKLFF
TRBV27	TRBJ1-6	CASSEGQGFSVYSPLHF
TRBV19	TRBJ1-2	CASSIEVLSPRGYTF
TRBV12-3/TRBV12-4	TRBJ2-7	CASSLSGYEQYF
TRBV5-6	TRBJ2-1	CATSPTGGAEQFF
TRBV27	TRBJ1-1	CASSYPAPGGSVNTEAFF
TRBV24-1	TRBJ1-1	CATSDGQGGKTEAFF
TRBV3-1/TRBV3-2	TRBJ1-1	CASSQDSSQNTEAFF
TRBV5-6	TRBJ1-3	CASSLGDSGNTIYF
TRBV7-2	TRBJ2-7	CASSLVGQRGAALTYEQYF
TRBV5-1	TRBJ2-7	CASSTGQTYEQYF
TRBV2	TRBJ2-5	CASSERGLAGETQYF
TRBV4-3	TRBJ1-5	CASSQDSGFGNQPQHF
TRBV18	TRBJ2-3	CASSSPTGGTDTQYF
TRBV29-1	TRBJ1-2	CSGVTGGFYGYTF
TRBV7-9	TRBJ2-5	CASSRTGQETQYF
TRBV4-2	TRBJ1-1	CASSQDSLRAGGGHKLF
TRBV4-3	TRBJ2-2	CASSQDPQGAGTGELFF
TRBV7-9	TRBJ1-1	CASSLDLRRDTEAFF
TRBV4-1	TRBJ1-4	CASSQDRVNEKLFF
TRBV6-6	TRBJ1-2	CASSATGDGYTF
TRBV9	TRBJ1-1	CASSAMANTEAFF
TRBV27	TRBJ2-6	CASSFTDRGASGANVLTF
TRBV5-1	TRBJ1-6	CASSRFRGAQLPNSYNSPLHF
TRBV6-2/TRBV6-3	TRBJ2-7	CASSQMADSFTYEQYF
TRBV12-3/TRBV12-4	TRBJ1-1	CASSPGQVVRAFF
TRBV9	TRBJ1-2	CASSEVWGGRGYGYTF
TRBV27	TRBJ1-2	CASSSTGGALTVYGYTF
TRBV7-9	TRBJ1-4	CASSPKESNEKLFF
TRBV6-6	TRBJ1-4	CASSYSNRGFDEKLFF
TRBV11-2	TRBJ1-5	CASSLGTGLNQPQHF
TRBV19	TRBJ2-7	CASSIVYSGTGQNEQYF
TRBV21-1	TRBJ1-1	CASSNAGGETEAFF
TRBV24-1	TRBJ1-1	CATKGGRGTEAFF